These 8 T cell receptor beta chains were sequenced from one sample in a study of T cell responses to AZD1222 COVID-19 vaccine. Clones were sequenced by immunoSEQ multiplex PCR, and TCRdb holds only the in-frame ones, with some missing. The sample holds about 85,000 clones, about 86% seen once. This specimen was peripheral blood, taken on day 0 of AZD1222 vaccination. The receptors were gathered from an adult in good health.

This clone was counted only a few times. CDR3 in amino acids: CASSESRNNSPLHF. The CDR3, as DNA: TGTGCCAGCAGTGAGTCTCGGAATAATTCACCCCTCCACTTT. This sequence joins TRBV6-1 and TRBJ1-6; no definite D call. The length of the CDR3 is 14 residues. The ends were cut back, 3 bases at V and 5 bases at J, with 8 bases in the middle. From germline, CDR1 is MNHNS and CDR2 SASEGT.

This clone has just one count. This sequence joins TRBV12-3 or TRBV12-4 and TRBJ1-2, with D perhaps TRBD1 (6 bases). The V end lost 8 bases, the J end lost 8 bases, and 18 bases lay between the germline ends. The CDR3 has 13 residues. Written as DNA, the CDR3 is TGTGCCAGCCTTCTTGGGGGGGCGGGCGGCTACACCTTC. It encodes CASLLGGAGGYTF.

The chain carries TRBV20-1 and TRBJ2-5; no definite D call. The germline V gene encodes CDR1 DFQATT and CDR2 SNEGSKA (reference sequence). The CDR3 is 9 residues long. V gave up 6 bases and J gave up 9 bases, with 8 bases separating them. Written as DNA, the CDR3 is TGCAGTGCCACCTCACCCCAGTACTTC. As protein: CSATSPQYF.

J is TRBJ2-3 and V is TRBV29-1, with 7 nucleotides matching TRBD1. With V trimmed by 3 bases and J by 1 base, 1 base remained unmatched. This CDR3 contains 13 residues. CDR1 is SQVTM, CDR2 ANQGSEA, per germline. CDR3 nucleotides: TGCAGCGTTGACCAGGGGGGCACAGATACGCAGTATTTT. Amino acid sequence: CSVDQGGTDTQYF.

The chain combines TRBV28 with TRBJ1-6; D unclear. Trimming cost V 5 bases and J 8 bases, with 13 bases left between them. Germline V gene data show CDR1 as MDHEN and CDR2 as SYDVKM. The CDR3 loop spans 14 amino acids. The CDR3 protein is CASSLHPRYSPLHF. In DNA, the CDR3 is TGTGCCAGCAGTCTACACCCGAGATATTCACCCCTCCACTTT.

This chain uses TRBV28 with TRBJ2-7, with D possibly being TRBD1 (5 bases). The length of the CDR3 is 16 residues. Germline V lookup: CDR1 MDHEN, CDR2 SYDVKM. V lost 2 bases, J lost 1 base, and 15 bases lay in between. Here the CDR3 DNA reads TGTGCCAGCAGTTTACCCCCGGCAGGGTCGTCCTACGAGCAGTACTTC. Protein: CASSLPPAGSSYEQYF.

The chain joins TRBV21-1 to TRBJ1-2. TRBV21-1 is recorded as a pseudogene. This CDR3 comprises 16 residues. CDR3 amino acids: CASILSSAAENYGYTF. The CDR3 bases are TGTGCCAGCATCTTAAGCTCCGCGGCGGAGAACTATGGCTACACCTTC.

As regards this clone: The junction departs from germline at one end; a sequencing error may be responsible. The chain joins TRBV11-2 to TRBJ2-1; TRBD1 or TRBD2 may be the D gene (5 bases each). CDR3 length: 13 amino acids. Germline lookup yields CDR1 SGHAT and CDR2 FQNNGV. CDR3 sequence (DNA): TGTGCCAGCAGCTTAGCCGAAGGGACCCCCGCCCTCTTC. Protein: CASSLAEGTPALF.